The 30 T cell receptor beta chains listed next were all sequenced from one sample in a study of blood T cell repertoires in COVID-19. TCRdb's copy holds only in-frame clones and misses some; the assay was immunoSEQ multiplex PCR. Of approximately 340,000 clones detected, roughly 86% appear once; the ten largest clones hold approximately 9.4%. Sequencing was done on a sample of peripheral blood. The source of these receptors is a man aged 25 to 40 with COVID-19, enrolled during active disease.

This rearrangement joins TRBV15 to TRBJ2-3; D perhaps matches TRBD1 (6 bases). CDR1 and CDR2 (germline): LNHNV, YYDKDF (reference sequence). V shed 2 bases and J shed 2 bases, with 11 bases lying between them. CDR3 size: 15 residues. CDR3: CATSRNGQPTDTQYF. The CDR3 region has the DNA TGTGCCACCAGCAGAAATGGACAGCCCACAGATACGCAGTATTTT.

The V and J genes are TRBV28 and TRBJ2-7; TRBD1 matches 11 bases. The CDR3 is 16 amino acids. The V gene end was trimmed by 3 bases and the J gene end by 4 bases; junction bases not matched to a gene: 8. The germline V gene has CDR1 MDHEN and CDR2 SYDVKM. This CDR3 is CASSFDSGTGGYEQYF. As DNA, the CDR3 is TGTGCCAGCAGTTTCGACTCCGGGACAGGGGGATACGAGCAGTACTTC.

This chain uses TRBV10-3 with TRBJ2-2; tentative D call: TRBD1 (6 bases). Germline CDR1 and CDR2: ENHRY and SYGVKD. CDR3 length equals 14 residues. Between the trimmed V and J ends, which lost 8 bases and 7 bases, there was a span of 17 bases. The CDR3 nucleotides are TGTGCCATCTCCCCTGTGGGGGCAAACGGGGAGCTGTTTTTT. Translating gives CAISPVGANGELFF.

V and J are TRBV19 and TRBJ1-2; a weak D match, TRBD1 (5 bases). The CDR3 is 14 amino acids. Germline CDR1 is LNHDA and CDR2 is SQIVND (reference sequence). Trimming shortened V by 3 bases and J by 5 bases, and 13 bases separated the two germline ends. The CDR3 sequence is CASSMGQITYGYTF. The CDR3 DNA reads TGTGCCAGTAGTATGGGGCAGATAACGTATGGCTACACCTTC.

The chain links TRBV4-2 to TRBJ2-1; TRBD1 is a possible D gene (7 bases). The CDR3 sequence is 16 residues long. Trimming left V 0 bases short and J 4 bases short, with 13 bases between. Germline lookup yields CDR1 LGHNA and CDR2 YNFKEQ. CDR3 in amino acids: CASSQDGRGTYNEQFF. The CDR3 DNA reads TGTGCCAGCAGCCAAGACGGCAGGGGGACTTACAATGAGCAGTTCTTC.

The chain links TRBV27 to TRBJ2-3; TRBD1 is a possible D gene (6 bases). The length of the CDR3 is 15 residues. The V end was cut by 5 bases, the J end by 6 bases, with 18 bases between. The germline V gene encodes CDR1 MNHEY and CDR2 SMNVEV (reference sequence). The CDR3 spells CASSAPGQYFDTQYF. CDR3 bases: TGTGCCAGCAGTGCCCCGGGACAATATTTTGATACGCAGTATTTT.

The chain has TRBV27 and TRBJ1-4; 7 nucleotides agree with TRBD1. In germline, CDR1 is MNHEY, CDR2 SMNVEV (reference sequence). V gave up 6 bases and J gave up 7 bases; unmatched junction bases: 8. The CDR3 has 14 amino acids. CDR3 sequence (DNA): TGTGCCAGCAGCGGAACAGGGGCCGGTGAAAAACTGTTTTTT. This codes for CASSGTGAGEKLFF.

The rearrangement uses TRBV9 and TRBJ2-1; TRBD2 matches at 14 bases. The germline V gene encodes CDR1 SGDLS and CDR2 YYNGEE. The CDR3 length is 17 residues. J lost 2 bases, V lost 4 bases, and 5 bases had no gene match. This CDR3 is CASSLGTSGRTYNEQFF. As DNA, the CDR3 is TGTGCCAGCAGCCTGGGGACTAGCGGGAGAACCTACAATGAGCAGTTCTTC.

This chain connects TRBV6-5 to TRBJ2-7, with D maybe TRBD1 (5 bases). Trimming cost V 6 bases and J 0 bases, with 12 bases left between them. The CDR3 loop spans 14 amino acids. Germline CDR1 MNHEY, CDR2 SVGAGI. The CDR3 spells CASSYNRRSYEQYF. The CDR3 DNA is TGTGCCAGCAGCTATAACAGGCGCTCCTACGAGCAGTACTTC.

The chain recombines TRBV5-1 with TRBJ2-3, with 11 bases that match TRBD2. This CDR3 has 14 residues. V was clipped by 6 bases and J by 6 bases; unmatched bases: 6. CDR1 and CDR2 (germline): SGHRS, YFSETQ. In DNA form, the CDR3 reads TGCGCCAGCAAAGGTAGCGGGGGGGCCGATACGCAGTATTTT. The encoded protein is CASKGSGGADTQYF.

The chain links TRBV19 to TRBJ2-6, with TRBD1 as a possible D gene (6 bases). CDR3 size: 17 residues. Germline V CDR1 and CDR2: LNHDA, SQIVND (reference sequence). Trimming stripped 9 bases from V and 0 bases from J, with 18 bases between. DNA of the CDR3: TGTGCCAGCACAGTGGGACATCACTCCTCTGGGGCCAACGTCCTGACTTTC. This codes for CASTVGHHSSGANVLTF.

The genes are TRBV7-2 and TRBJ2-3; D is perhaps TRBD2 (7 bases). Trimming pared 0 bases from V and 1 base from J, leaving 8 bases between. The germline gives CDR1 SGHTA, CDR2 FQGNSA. This CDR3 comprises 15 residues. In nucleotides, the CDR3 is TGTGCCAGCAGCTTAGCGGGGGGGCGCACAGATACGCAGTATTTT. It translates to CASSLAGGRTDTQYF.

The genes are TRBV12-5 and TRBJ1-4; weak D call: TRBD1 (5 bases). Trimming shortened V by 7 bases and J by 6 bases, and 12 bases separated the two germline ends. Germline CDR1 LGHNT, CDR2 FRNRAP. The CDR3 is 13 residues long. The chain's CDR3 is CASAADSHEKLFF. The CDR3 DNA reads TGTGCTAGTGCCGCAGACAGCCATGAAAAACTGTTTTTT.

CDR3 coding DNA: TGTGCCAGCACCACGAGCGGGGGCGACTACAATGAGCAGTTCTTC. This translates into CASTTSGGDYNEQFF. This rearrangement joins TRBV27 to TRBJ2-1, with TRBD2 identical over 8 bases. CDR3 size: 15 residues. Germline V gives CDR1 MNHEY, CDR2 SMNVEV (reference sequence). Trimming cost V 7 bases and J 3 bases; bases outside gene matches: 8.

The chain links TRBV7-9 to TRBJ1-6; D is unresolved. The CDR3 covers 13 residues. In germline, CDR1 is SEHNR, CDR2 FQNEAQ (reference sequence). Trimming shortened V by 0 bases and J by 9 bases, and 6 bases separated the two germline ends. CDR3 sequence reads: CASSLAAGSPLHF. As DNA, the CDR3 is TGTGCCAGCAGCTTAGCGGCGGGTTCACCCCTCCACTTT.

The rearrangement links TRBV19 to TRBJ1-4, with D possibly being TRBD1 (6 bases). The germline V gene has CDR1 LNHDA and CDR2 SQIVND (reference sequence). The CDR3 loop spans 18 amino acids. V was pared by 6 bases and J by 0 bases, with 20 bases between. The CDR3 region has the DNA TGTGCCAGTAGATCGGACAGACTACTATCACCAACTAATGAAAAACTGTTTTTT. It codes for CASRSDRLLSPTNEKLFF.

This clone appeared a single time. This chain uses TRBV3-1 (or the pseudogene TRBV3-2) with TRBJ1-6; no clear D gene. The CDR3 has 16 amino acids. Between the trimmed V and J ends, which lost 6 bases and 6 bases, there was a span of 18 bases. Germline CDR1 and CDR2: LGHDT and YNNKEL (reference sequence). CDR3 in DNA: TGTGCCAGCAGGGCTAGGCCCCTCAACTCTAATTCACCCCTCCACTTT. Translation gives CASRARPLNSNSPLHF.

This clone turned up a few times. The gene calls are TRBV11-2 and TRBJ2-1; possibly TRBD2 for D (5 bases). The CDR3 totals 17 residues. Germline V gene lookup returns CDR1 SGHAT and CDR2 FQNNGV. Trimming took off 1 base at V and 5 bases at J, with 18 bases between the two ends. The CDR3 DNA follows: TGTGCCAGCAGCTTAGGGAGGTCAAACTCAAAGGACAATGAGCAGTTCTTC. This codes for CASSLGRSNSKDNEQFF.

The gene calls are TRBV12-3 or TRBV12-4 and TRBJ1-6, with D unclear. CDR3 length: 12 residues. V lost 4 bases to trimming and J lost 7 bases, with 5 bases between them. CDR3 nucleotide sequence: TGTGCCAGCAGTTCGGGGAATTCACCCCTCCACTTT. It translates to CASSSGNSPLHF.

This chain joins TRBV25-1 and TRBJ2-3; tentative D call: TRBD2 (5 bases). Germline assignment: CDR1 MGHDK and CDR2 SYGVNS. The CDR3 runs to 17 residues. The V end was cut by 2 bases, the J end by 4 bases, with 19 bases between. The CDR3 bases are TGTGCCAGCAGTGAAGGACGGAGGACCGGCCGCGCAGATACGCAGTATTTT. Its protein product is CASSEGRRTGRADTQYF.

The chain is built from TRBV7-8 and TRBJ1-1; D might be TRBD1 (5 bases). There are 16 residues in the CDR3. The germline V gene has CDR1 SGHVS and CDR2 FQNEAQ. V was trimmed by 2 bases and J by 0 bases, leaving 13 bases between them. In DNA, the CDR3 is TGTGCCAGCAGCTTATTGTCGGGGGTCCTGAACACTGAAGCTTTCTTT. Protein sequence: CASSLLSGVLNTEAFF.

The chain recombines TRBV28 with TRBJ2-7, with D perhaps matching TRBD1 (6 bases). The CDR3 runs to 14 residues. The germline gives CDR1 MDHEN, CDR2 SYDVKM. Trimming took 5 bases from V and 1 from J, leaving 12 bases between them. The CDR3 region has the DNA TGTGCCAGCAGTGTACAGGGATTGTCCTACGAGCAGTACTTC. It translates to CASSVQGLSYEQYF.

The J gene is TRBJ1-3, the V gene TRBV6-2 or TRBV6-3; D is unclear. Germline V CDR1 and CDR2: MNHEY, SVGEGT. Trimming took off 2 bases at V and 0 bases at J, with 5 bases between the two ends. The CDR3 has 14 amino acids. The CDR3 here is CASSYVSSGNTIYF. DNA for the CDR3: TGTGCCAGCAGTTACGTCAGCTCTGGAAACACCATATATTTT.

The genes are TRBV7-2 and TRBJ1-6; 11 bases line up with TRBD1. Unmatched junction bases numbered 3, after V lost 5 bases and J lost 9 bases. This CDR3 is 14 amino acids long. CDR1 and CDR2 from the germline V gene are SGHTA and FQGNSA. CDR3 bases: TGTGCCAGCAGCGGACAGGGGGCGGGTTCACCCCTCCACTTT. It yields the protein CASSGQGAGSPLHF.

The chain employs TRBV2 and TRBJ2-3; a possible D gene is TRBD1 (6 bases). This CDR3 has 14 amino acids. V dropped 6 bases and J dropped 1 base, with 11 bases sitting between them. Germline V gene data show CDR1 as SNHLY and CDR2 as FYNNEI. Written as DNA, the CDR3 is TGTGCCAGCAGGGGGGCGGGCGGCACAGATACGCAGTATTTT. Protein: CASRGAGGTDTQYF.

The chain employs TRBV15 and TRBJ2-4, with 9 bases identical to TRBD2. With V trimmed by 1 base and J by 2 bases, 6 bases remained unmatched. The CDR3 loop spans 17 amino acids. CDR1 and CDR2 from the germline V gene are LNHNV and YYDKDF (reference sequence). This CDR3 reads CATSRALAGVTKNIQYF. The CDR3, as DNA: TGTGCCACCAGCAGAGCCTTAGCGGGGGTAACCAAAAACATTCAGTACTTC.

The chain is built from TRBV6-1 and TRBJ2-5; D gene uncertain. V dropped 2 bases and J dropped 0 bases, with 10 bases sitting between them. This CDR3 is 15 amino acids long. Per the germline V gene, CDR1 is MNHNS and CDR2 is SASEGT. CDR3 amino acids: CASSESGQYQETQYF. The CDR3, as DNA: TGTGCCAGCAGTGAAAGTGGGCAGTACCAAGAGACCCAGTACTTC.

The gene calls are TRBV12-3 or TRBV12-4 and TRBJ2-4; 7 bases are a match to TRBD2. The CDR3 is made up of 13 amino acids. Trimming at V came to 3 bases and at J to 8 bases, leaving 4 bases not matched to a gene. The CDR3 loop reads CASSFREVDIQYF. The CDR3 DNA is TGTGCCAGCAGTTTCCGGGAGGTGGACATTCAGTACTTC.

This chain links TRBV19 with TRBJ1-1; D is possibly TRBD1 (5 bases). CDR1 and CDR2 (germline): LNHDA, SQIVND (reference sequence). Trimming cost V 10 bases and J 4 bases, with 22 bases left between them. The CDR3 is made up of 15 amino acids. CDR3 region: CATYGATGLGTEAFF. Here the CDR3 DNA reads TGTGCCACTTATGGAGCAACAGGCCTAGGCACTGAAGCTTTCTTT. The whole variable domain, remainder taken from reference TRBV19 and TRBJ1-1, is DGGITQSPKYLFRKEGQNVTLSCEQNLNHDAMYWYRQDPGQGLRLIYYSQIVNDFQKGDIAEGYSVSREKKESFPLTVTSAQKNPTAFYLCATYGATGLGTEAFFGQGTRLTVV.

The V call is TRBV11-3, the J call TRBJ1-1; TRBD1 aligns across 11 bases. The V segment lost 3 bases and the J segment 6 bases; nucleotides outside the gene matches: 9. CDR3 length equals 16 residues. The germline CDR1 and CDR2 sequences are SGHNT and YENEEA. The CDR3 here is CASSLGTGTGGAEAFF. The CDR3 DNA is TGTGCCAGCAGCTTGGGGACCGGGACAGGGGGGGCTGAAGCTTTCTTT.